The 24 T cell receptor beta chains below come from one sample, sequenced in a study of molecular identifiers for immune sequencing clone quantification. One entry per CDR3 protein, called by TCRdb with MiXCR from the PCR reads. The sample has approximately 36,000 distinct CDR3 sequences; approximately 17% are singletons. The sequenced sample consisted of naive CD8+ T cells from blood, with Jurkat cell RNA spiked in. Specified subset: FACS-sorted CD8+CD4-CCR7+CD45RA+ naive T cells. The receptor source for this set is a human donor in good health. Some libraries in this study had Jurkat cell RNA spiked in.

For this clonotype: This likely comes from a read error, as the CDR3 has no conserved phenylalanine or tryptophan at its end. The rearrangement links TRBV9 to TRBJ2-1; 8 bases line up with TRBD2. From germline, CDR1 is SGDLS and CDR2 YYNGEE. The CDR3 contains 15 residues. The CDR3 is CANSVERETVNEQFL. DNA for the CDR3: TGTGCCAACAGCGTAGAGCGGGAGACGGTCAATGAGCAGTTCCTC.

At least ten counts were recorded for this clonotype. V and J are TRBV24-1 and TRBJ2-7; unclear D gene. Germline assignment: CDR1 KGHDR and CDR2 SFDVKD. There are 14 residues in the CDR3. V was clipped by 5 bases and J by 0 bases, with 10 bases between them. In DNA, the CDR3 is TGTGCCACCAGTGCCAGAGGCATCTCCTACGAGCAGTACTTC. This encodes CATSARGISYEQYF.

As for this clonotype: A much larger clone differs from this one at a single base, so this may be a read error. V usage is TRBV12-3 or TRBV12-4 and J usage is TRBJ2-7; D unresolved. The CDR3 totals 12 residues. Here the CDR3 DNA reads TGTGCCAGCAGTTTGAATAAATACGAGCAGTGCTTC. It codes for CASSLNKYEQCF.

In its sample, this clonotype was seen many times. The rearrangement joins TRBV28 to TRBJ2-5, with D possibly TRBD2 on 5 matching bases. The germline gives CDR1 MDHEN, CDR2 SYDVKM. The CDR3 consists of 15 residues. V was clipped by 5 bases and J by 0 bases, with 13 bases between them. CDR3 loop: CASSLGRSYQETQYF. The CDR3 coding sequence is TGTGCCAGCAGTCTTGGGAGATCGTACCAAGAGACCCAGTACTTC.

This clonotype was detected only a few times. The gene calls are TRBV12-3 or TRBV12-4 and TRBJ2-1; D is unresolved. The CDR3 consists of 12 residues. Trimming stripped 7 bases from V and 12 bases from J, with 16 bases between. CDR3 sequence (DNA): TGTGCCAGCACACCCGGCCTGGTCGGGCAGTTCTTC. This gives the protein CASTPGLVGQFF.

The chain combines TRBV6-2 or TRBV6-3 with TRBJ2-1, with 8 bases that match TRBD2. From germline, CDR1 is MNHEY and CDR2 SVGEGT. CDR3 length equals 15 residues. The V segment lost 6 bases and the J segment 5 bases; nucleotides outside the gene matches: 9. The CDR3 here is CASSPPSGHNNEQFF. The CDR3 nucleotides read TGTGCCAGCAGCCCCCCTAGCGGGCATAACAATGAGCAGTTCTTC.

This clonotype has just a few counts. V gene TRBV12-3 or TRBV12-4 combines with J gene TRBJ2-1; D may be TRBD2 (5 bases). The ends were cut back, 3 bases at V and 7 bases at J, with 7 bases in the middle. CDR3 length: 12 residues. CDR3 loop: CASSFTGNEQFF. DNA of the CDR3: TGTGCCAGCAGTTTTACGGGGAATGAGCAGTTCTTC.

This clonotype showed up many times. The chain carries TRBV6-6 and TRBJ1-2; D remains unclear. Germline CDR1 reads MNHNY; CDR2 reads SVGAGI (reference sequence). This CDR3 spans 12 amino acids. Trimming left V 5 bases short and J 10 bases short, with 14 bases between. CDR3 DNA sequence: TGTGCCAGCAGTCCAACCGGGAACTACTACACCTTC. Protein: CASSPTGNYYTF.

This clonotype was observed many times. The chain employs TRBV20-1 and TRBJ2-1; TRBD2 matches 13 bases. V was pared by 2 bases and J by 4 bases, with 14 bases of the junction left unmatched. CDR3 length: 19 residues. The germline CDR1 and CDR2 sequences are DFQATT and SNEGSKA (reference sequence). This chain's CDR3 is CSARPTTSLAGGRYNEQFF. The CDR3 coding sequence is TGCAGTGCTAGACCTACCACTTCACTAGCGGGAGGGCGATACAATGAGCAGTTCTTC.

This clonotype was detected many times. The rearrangement joins TRBV9 to TRBJ1-5; D uncertain. The CDR3 consists of 15 residues. V lost 4 bases to trimming and J lost 6 bases, with 17 bases between them. Germline lookup yields CDR1 SGDLS and CDR2 YYNGEE. The DNA for the CDR3 is TGTGCCAGCAGCCCCCCTCGTGTTTTAACTCAGCCCCAGCATTTT. Protein sequence: CASSPPRVLTQPQHF.

This clonotype was found a few times. V usage is TRBV3-1 and J usage is TRBJ2-5, with TRBD2 matching 8 bases. This CDR3 contains 16 residues. Germline V gene lookup returns CDR1 LGHDT and CDR2 YNNKEL (reference sequence). The J segment lost 4 bases and the V segment lost 1 base, leaving 8 bases of the junction unmatched. Written as DNA, the CDR3 is TGTGCCAGCAGCCAAGTCCCAGCGGGAGTGGTAGAGACCCAGTACTTC. It yields the protein CASSQVPAGVVETQYF.

This clonotype came up many times. V and J are TRBV27 and TRBJ2-7; 12 bases match TRBD1. J lost 5 bases, V lost 8 bases, and 10 bases had no gene match. CDR3 size: 15 residues. CDR1 and CDR2 (germline): MNHEY, SMNVEV (reference sequence). The CDR3 region has the DNA TGTGCCAGCCTAGGGTGGGGACAGGGGGCCCACGAGCAGTACTTC. Protein: CASLGWGQGAHEQYF.

The chain links TRBV7-6 to TRBJ2-3; the D gene could be TRBD1 or TRBD2 (6 bases each). The germline V gene encodes CDR1 SGHVS and CDR2 FNYEAQ. The CDR3 is 16 residues long. Trimming shortened V by 1 base and J by 7 bases, and 18 bases separated the two germline ends. Here the CDR3 reads CASSLGAMEGVNTQYF. CDR3 nucleotides: TGTGCCAGCAGCTTAGGGGCTATGGAGGGGGTCAATACGCAGTATTTT.

This clonotype was found a few times. The chain couples TRBV28 to TRBJ2-2; D unclear. CDR1 and CDR2 (germline): MDHEN, SYDVKM. This CDR3 region has 15 residues. V lost 2 bases and J lost 0, with 7 bases in between. The CDR3 bases are TGTGCCAGCAGTTTAGAGGCAGCGAACACCGGGGAGCTGTTTTTT. As protein: CASSLEAANTGELFF.

This clonotype has at least ten counts. This chain links TRBV6-5 with TRBJ1-5; the D is unclear. This CDR3 is 13 amino acids long. In germline, CDR1 is MNHEY, CDR2 SVGAGI. Trimming cost V 2 bases and J 0 bases, with 2 bases left between them. The CDR3 loop is CASSYNSNQPQHF. For the CDR3, the DNA is TGTGCCAGCAGTTACAATAGCAATCAGCCCCAGCATTTT.

This clonotype came up many times. The rearrangement uses TRBV9 and TRBJ1-2, with D unclear. Per germline, CDR1 SGDLS and CDR2 YYNGEE. V was shortened by 0 bases and J by 8 bases, with 14 bases between the two germline ends. The CDR3 runs to 14 residues. CDR3 in DNA: TGTGCCAGCAGCGTAGAGGACCGCCACAGCGGCTACACCTTC. Translation gives CASSVEDRHSGYTF.

This clonotype was seen more than once but under ten times. This chain joins TRBV10-3 and TRBJ2-5; perhaps TRBD1 as D (5 bases). The CDR3 loop spans 13 amino acids. V lost 8 bases, J lost 0 bases, and 10 bases lay in between. CDR1 and CDR2 (germline): ENHRY, SYGVKD. CDR3 in amino acids: CAIGTGNQETQYF. The CDR3 DNA follows: TGTGCCATCGGAACAGGCAACCAAGAGACCCAGTACTTC.

This clonotype occurred many times. The CDR3 loop is CASSSPGQGPVKQYF. The CDR3 DNA sequence: TGTGCCAGCAGCTCCCCGGGACAGGGACCTGTTAAGCAGTATTTT. The gene calls are TRBV9 and TRBJ2-3; 9 nucleotides agree with TRBD1. The CDR3 runs to 15 residues. Germline V gene data show CDR1 as SGDLS and CDR2 as YYNGEE. V lost 4 bases and J lost 11; bases outside the gene matches: 14.

This clonotype was counted at least ten times. The chain uses TRBV12-5 and TRBJ2-1; D uncertain. Germline CDR1 LGHNT, CDR2 FRNRAP. This CDR3 has 13 amino acids. Trimming cost V 7 bases and J 3 bases, with 10 bases left between them. Written as DNA, the CDR3 is TGTGCTAGTGCCCCCCTTATCTACAATGAGCAGTTCTTC. Encoded protein: CASAPLIYNEQFF.

In this sample, this clonotype turned up many times. The rearrangement uses TRBV6-1 and TRBJ2-3; 9 bases are shared with TRBD2. The trim removed 6 bases at V and 6 bases at J, leaving 7 bases unmatched. The CDR3 is made up of 14 amino acids. Germline V CDR1 and CDR2: MNHNS, SASEGT. This CDR3 is CASRAGGPWDTQYF. In DNA form, the CDR3 reads TGTGCCAGCAGGGCGGGAGGGCCGTGGGATACGCAGTATTTT.

The sample holds a few counts of this clonotype. The gene calls are TRBV24-1 and TRBJ2-1; TRBD2 matches at 12 bases. Germline V CDR1 and CDR2: KGHDR, SFDVKD. V lost 1 base, J lost 3 bases, and 3 bases stayed unmatched. The CDR3 spans 17 residues. In nucleotides, the CDR3 is TGTGCCACCAGTGATTTACAGACTAGCGGGAGCTACAATGAGCAGTTCTTC. Translating gives CATSDLQTSGSYNEQFF.

This chain connects TRBV5-1 to TRBJ2-7; no firm D call. The CDR3 runs to 13 residues. From germline, CDR1 is SGHRS and CDR2 YFSETQ. Between the trimmed V and J ends, which lost 0 bases and 0 bases, there was a span of 4 bases. The CDR3 sequence: CASSLVNSYEQYF. CDR3 coding DNA: TGCGCCAGCAGCTTGGTTAACTCCTACGAGCAGTACTTC.

The chain combines TRBV28 with TRBJ2-7; no clear D. Per germline, CDR1 MDHEN and CDR2 SYDVKM. V lost 2 bases and J 7 bases, leaving 18 bases between the germline ends. CDR3 length: 15 amino acids. This CDR3 is CASSLMASLNIEQYF. The CDR3 nucleotides read TGTGCCAGCAGTTTAATGGCATCGCTGAATATTGAGCAGTACTTC.

This clonotype was seen repeatedly, ten times or more. The CDR3 region has the DNA TGTGCCAGCACGGACATCTTAGATCAGCCCCAGCATTTT. Residues: CASTDILDQPQHF. V gene TRBV6-2 or TRBV6-3 combines with J gene TRBJ1-5, with D perhaps TRBD1 (5 bases). Per germline, CDR1 MNHEY and CDR2 SVGEGT. The CDR3 has 13 amino acids. Between the trimmed V and J ends, which lost 7 bases and 5 bases, there was a span of 12 bases.